The 7 T cell receptor beta chains reported below all come from one sample, sequenced in a study of technical replicates of blood from several donors. The table came from immunoSEQ multiplex PCR; TCRdb's copy has only in-frame clones and leaves some out. This repertoire shows tens of thousands of clones, just under 95% found once; its top ten account for around 0.44%. The sequencing sample was made of T cells isolated from PBMCs. Every receptor here comes from a human donor in good health.

The genes are TRBV4-1 and TRBJ2-7; possible D gene TRBD1, 5 bases. The CDR3 loop spans 13 amino acids. V was cut by 0 bases and J by 3 bases, with 6 bases left in between. Germline V lookup: CDR1 MGHRA, CDR2 YSYEKL. This CDR3 reads CASSQETDYEQYF. CDR3 in DNA: TGCGCCAGCAGCCAAGAGACAGACTACGAGCAGTACTTC.

The V and J genes are TRBV19 and TRBJ2-1, with 11 bases matching TRBD2. Germline V gene data show CDR1 as LNHDA and CDR2 as SQIVND (reference sequence). This CDR3 comprises 17 residues. V dropped 4 bases and J dropped 8; count of bases not matched to a gene: 13. CDR3 sequence: CASSRLLAGVPWDEQFF. The CDR3 DNA reads TGTGCCAGTAGTAGACTACTAGCGGGAGTCCCCTGGGATGAGCAGTTCTTC.

V and J are TRBV5-6 and TRBJ1-2; weak D call: TRBD1 (6 bases). The CDR3 runs to 13 residues. The V end was cut by 2 bases, the J end by 3 bases, with 8 bases between. Germline assignment: CDR1 SGHDT and CDR2 YYEEEE. This CDR3 is CASSLQGDYGYTF. CDR3 nucleotide sequence: TGTGCCAGCAGCTTACAGGGTGACTATGGCTACACCTTC.

The J gene is TRBJ2-3, the V gene TRBV9; D is unclear. The germline V gene has CDR1 SGDLS and CDR2 YYNGEE. CDR3 length equals 15 residues. Trimming took off 0 bases at V and 2 bases at J, with 10 bases between the two ends. Written as DNA, the CDR3 is TGTGCCAGCAGCGTAGCCACAGACCCCACAGATACGCAGTATTTT. Protein: CASSVATDPTDTQYF. The variable domain in full, with the rest retrieved from reference TRBV9 and TRBJ2-3, is DSGVTQTPKHLITATGQRVTLRCSPRSGDLSVYWYQQSLDQGLQFLIQYYNGEERAKGNILERFSAQQFPDLHSELNLSSLELGDSALYFCASSVATDPTDTQYFGPGTRLTVL.

The chain has TRBV7-3 and TRBJ1-2, with a tentative D call TRBD1 (5 bases). Germline values: CDR1 SGHTA, CDR2 FQGTGA. The CDR3 has 13 residues. Trimming pared 0 bases from V and 7 bases from J, leaving 9 bases between. This CDR3 reads CASSLTQGGGYTF. CDR3 DNA sequence: TGTGCCAGCAGCTTAACCCAGGGAGGTGGCTACACCTTC.

V usage is TRBV5-1 and J usage is TRBJ2-5; no clear D. CDR1 is SGHRS and CDR2 is YFSETQ in the germline V gene. This CDR3 spans 11 amino acids. Trimming cost V 1 base and J 5 bases, with 3 bases left between them. CDR3 sequence reads: CASSLYETQYF. CDR3 coding DNA: TGCGCCAGCAGCTTGTATGAGACCCAGTACTTC.

This rearrangement joins TRBV28 to TRBJ1-1; D remains ambiguous. Germline V gives CDR1 MDHEN, CDR2 SYDVKM. The CDR3 extends over 18 amino acids. Trimming shortened V by 3 bases and J by 1 base, and 21 bases separated the two germline ends. CDR3 loop: CASSFGPQLRAANTEAFF. DNA for the CDR3: TGTGCCAGCAGTTTTGGGCCCCAATTGAGAGCAGCGAACACTGAAGCTTTCTTT.